The 12 T cell receptor beta chains below all came from one sample that was sequenced in a study of beta chain features in type 1 diabetes. Expressed TCRB transcripts were sequenced because the isolated RNA had all been reverse transcribed beforehand. TCRdb keeps only in-frame clones here, not all; method: immunoSEQ multiplex PCR. The sample shows 350,000 or so clones, 20% of them seen only once. The sample consisted of naive CD4+ T cells from blood. These receptors all stem from a woman between 18 and 30 years old in good health.

A few counts support this clone. This chain joins TRBV4-1 and TRBJ2-3; 8 bases match TRBD2. Germline loops: CDR1 MGHRA, CDR2 YSYEKL. The V segment lost 1 base and the J segment 4 bases; nucleotides outside the gene matches: 10. The CDR3 is 17 amino acids. The CDR3 reads CASSQGAARGGSDTQYF. The CDR3 DNA follows: TGCGCCAGCAGCCAAGGGGCGGCCCGGGGGGGGTCAGATACGCAGTATTTT.

Only a few counts were recorded for this clone. The rearrangement links TRBV13 to TRBJ1-5, with D possibly TRBD1 on 6 matching bases. The V and J ends lost 3 bases and 4 bases respectively, with 10 bases between them. The CDR3 is 14 residues long. Germline CDR1 is PRHDT and CDR2 is FYEKMQ (reference sequence). The CDR3 DNA follows: TGTGCCAGCAGCTTCAAGGGGGAGAATCAGCCCCAGCATTTT. It specifies CASSFKGENQPQHF.

This clone was seen a few times. The chain uses TRBV28 and TRBJ2-7; a weak D match, TRBD1 (6 bases). CDR1 and CDR2 from the germline V gene are MDHEN and SYDVKM. The germline V and J ends were trimmed by 6 bases and 4 bases, with 19 bases remaining between them. This CDR3 contains 15 residues. The CDR3 DNA reads as TGTGCCAGCAGGGTCGCCGGGACATTGGAATACGAGCAGTACTTC. It encodes CASRVAGTLEYEQYF.

This rearrangement joins TRBV6-5 to TRBJ1-1; no firm D call. Germline CDR1 reads MNHEY; CDR2 reads SVGAGI. Trimming removed 0 bases from V and 1 base from J, with 12 bases in between. The CDR3 contains 16 residues. Here the CDR3 DNA reads TGTGCCAGCAGTTACTCGAGGACTCTTCCGAACACTGAAGCTTTCTTT. Amino acid sequence: CASSYSRTLPNTEAFF.

This clone was found a few times. The chain recombines TRBV18 with TRBJ1-5; D is unresolved. V was clipped by 3 bases and J by 7 bases, with 10 bases between them. The CDR3 consists of 13 residues. Germline CDR1 reads KGHSH; CDR2 reads LQKENI. CDR3 sequence: CASSPEGTQPQHF. CDR3 DNA sequence: TGTGCCAGCTCACCGGAGGGTACGCAGCCCCAGCATTTT.

The rearrangement links TRBV5-1 to TRBJ2-5; 7 bases match TRBD1. This CDR3 is 15 amino acids long. V trimming: 3 bases; J trimming: 1 base; junction bases outside the gene matches: 6. Germline V gives CDR1 SGHRS, CDR2 YFSETQ. In DNA, the CDR3 is TGCGCCAGCAGCTCGGACAGGCCCCCCCAAGAGACCCAGTACTTC. Translating gives CASSSDRPPQETQYF.

The V and J genes are TRBV2 and TRBJ1-2, with D possibly TRBD1 on 5 matching bases. Trimming pared 6 bases from V and 5 bases from J, leaving 13 bases between. The CDR3 has 13 residues. CDR1 SNHLY and CDR2 FYNNEI come from the germline V gene. In DNA form, the CDR3 reads TGTGCCAGCAGCGACCAGACAGAGTATGGCTACACCTTC. Translation: CASSDQTEYGYTF. Together with reference TRBV2 and TRBJ1-2, the CDR3 gives the full variable domain: EPEVTQTPSHQVTQMGQEVILRCVPISNHLYFYWYRQILGQKVEFLVSFYNNEISEKSEIFDDQFSVERPDGSNFTLKIRSTKLEDSAMYFCASSDQTEYGYTFGSGTRLTVV.

The rearrangement joins TRBV30 to TRBJ1-3, with D unresolved. Germline V CDR1 and CDR2: GTSNPN, SVGIG (reference sequence). The V end was cut by 3 bases, the J end by 5 bases, with 5 bases between. This CDR3 spans 11 amino acids. CDR3 in amino acids: CAWSTRNTIYF. In nucleotides, the CDR3 is TGTGCCTGGAGCACTCGAAACACCATATATTTT.

This chain connects TRBV2 to TRBJ2-5, with D tentatively TRBD2 (5 bases). This CDR3 is built from 12 residues. The V end lost 6 bases, the J end lost 5 bases, and 10 bases lay between the germline ends. Per the germline V gene, CDR1 is SNHLY and CDR2 is FYNNEI. The CDR3 here is CASRGGGETQYF. The CDR3 nucleotides are TGTGCCAGCAGAGGAGGTGGGGAGACCCAGTACTTC.

This clone occurred a few times. This sample includes further DNA sequences coding for the same CDR3. The CDR3 loop reads CASSLGRETQYF. The CDR3 DNA is TGCGCCAGCAGCTTGGGGAGAGAGACCCAGTACTTC. This chain uses TRBV5-1 with TRBJ2-5; no clear D. Trimming took off 0 bases at V and 4 bases at J, with 4 bases between the two ends. Germline CDR1 reads SGHRS; CDR2 reads YFSETQ. This CDR3 is 12 amino acids long.

The CDR3 spells CASRVSVSSGYTF. The CDR3 bases are TGTGCCAGCAGGGTTTCGGTTTCCTCTGGCTACACCTTC. The chain carries TRBV6-5 and TRBJ1-2; D ambiguous. Deletions cut 6 bases from V and 7 bases from J, with 15 bases between. CDR3 size: 13 residues. Germline values: CDR1 MNHEY, CDR2 SVGAGI.

This clone was observed a handful of times. The chain uses TRBV10-3 and TRBJ2-5, with D maybe TRBD2 (6 bases). Trimming removed 10 bases from V and 5 bases from J, with 8 bases in between. This CDR3 is built from 10 residues. Per the germline V gene, CDR1 is ENHRY and CDR2 is SYGVKD. CDR3 DNA sequence: TGTGCCACGGGGGACGAGACCCAGTACTTC. Translating it yields CATGDETQYF.